Shown below are 4 T cell receptor beta chains from a single sample sequenced in a study of T cell responses to AZD1222 COVID-19 vaccine. Profiled with immunoSEQ multiplex PCR; TCRdb holds only in-frame clones, not every one. In the table there are about 92,000 clones, roughly 88% of which are singletons. Sequences were derived from peripheral blood, sampled on day 0 of AZD1222 vaccination. The receptor set was obtained from an adult in good health.

The chain carries TRBV2 and TRBJ2-7; possibly TRBD1 or TRBD2 for D (5 bases each). Trimming removed 6 bases at V and 4 bases at J, with 7 bases between. The CDR3 extends over 11 amino acids. From germline, CDR1 is SNHLY and CDR2 FYNNEI. The CDR3 DNA reads TGTGCCAGCAGAGGGGAGTACGAGCAGTACTTC. Translating it yields CASRGEYEQYF.

The chain couples TRBV9 to TRBJ2-7; 10 positions agree with TRBD1. This CDR3 comprises 13 residues. Germline CDR1 and CDR2: SGDLS and YYNGEE. V shed 3 bases and J 5 bases; nucleotides not matched to a gene: 2. The CDR3 reads CASSGGTGDEQYF. CDR3 DNA sequence: TGTGCCAGCAGCGGTGGGACAGGGGACGAGCAGTACTTC.

The gene calls are TRBV7-6 and TRBJ2-6; D might be TRBD1 (6 bases). V gave up 2 bases and J gave up 2 bases, with 13 bases separating them. The germline gives CDR1 SGHVS, CDR2 FNYEAQ. The CDR3 runs to 17 residues. The CDR3 DNA reads as TGTGCCAGCAGCTTATTGATTTCAGGGGCTGGGGCCAACGTCCTGACTTTC. Translating it yields CASSLLISGAGANVLTF.

The CDR3: CASSNRAGTYGYTF. The CDR3 nucleotides read TGTGCCAGCAGCAATCGGGCAGGAACCTATGGCTACACCTTC. This chain connects TRBV5-6 to TRBJ1-2; D is unclear. V lost 4 bases, J lost 4 bases, and 14 bases lay in between. Looked up from germline, CDR1 is SGHDT and CDR2 is YYEEEE. The CDR3 contains 14 residues.